This T cell receptor beta chain was sequenced during a study of T cells in Graves' hyperthyroidism and ophthalmopathy. Study-wide findings and caveats: Blood also showed most of the thyroid clonotypes that were expanded above 0.001.

Germline V lookup: CDR1 MDHEN, CDR2 SYDVKM. The CDR3 is made up of 13 amino acids. V lost 7 bases and J 7 bases, leaving 14 bases between the germline ends. Uncontrolled infection, other autoimmune disease, pregnancy or lactation barred patients from enrollment. This clonotype came up many times. The antigen is unknown. TCR beta CDR3 sequences were amplified from RNA transcripts. With the HTBI primer set, the TCR CDR3 went through a first round of RT-PCR. TCRdb reanalysed the multiplex PCR reads using MiXCR and keeps one entry per CDR3 protein. The sample carries roughly 750,000 distinct CDR3 sequences, around 15% recorded once.

This receptor was taken from a man between 18 and 35 years old with Graves' hyperthyroidism. Sequencing was done on a sample of blood. V usage is TRBV28 and J usage is TRBJ1-5; TRBD1 is a possible D gene (5 bases). The CDR3 DNA reads as TGTGCCAGCACCATTGGGGGTGAACAGCCCCAGCATTTT. Encoded protein: CASTIGGEQPQHF.